This TCR beta chain was profiled in a study of OX40 agonist ivuxolimab in advanced cancers. Whole-study context: Cancers in dose escalation were hepatocellular, melanoma, renal cell and head and neck. A partial response was reached by three patients: one with hepatocellular carcinoma and two with cutaneous melanoma. Previous treatment with anti-PD-1, anti-PD-L1 or anti-CTLA-4 therapy was allowed; 35% to 50% had received some.

The investigators sampled blood at baseline, at cycle 4 day 1, and at cycle 7 day 1. Using immunoSEQ multiplex PCR, the repertoire was profiled, and TCRdb retains in-frame clones only, with some absent. The sample yields approximately 70,000 clones, about 87% seen once. Germline CDR1 is LNHDA and CDR2 is SQIVND (reference sequence). The ends were cut back, 7 bases at V and 4 bases at J, with 16 bases in the middle. There are 14 residues in the CDR3. The chain links TRBV19 to TRBJ1-2; maybe TRBD1 (5 bases). This clonotype originated in an adult with an advanced solid tumor such as melanoma, head and neck, liver or kidney cancer. Here the sequenced sample was CD4+ or CD8+ T cells sorted from blood, taken in a trial of the OX40 agonist ivuxolimab. CDR3 coding DNA: TGTGCCAGTACTCCCGGGACGGCAACCTATGGCTACACCTTC. Protein sequence: CASTPGTATYGYTF.